The TCR beta chain described here comes from a study of shared T cell receptors in the human thymus. From germline, CDR1 is SGHNT and CDR2 YYREEE (reference sequence). CDR3 size: 13 residues. Trimming stripped 4 bases from V and 1 base from J, with 8 bases between. The assay was immunoSEQ multiplex PCR, and TCRdb's table has in-frame clones only and misses some. This table holds hundreds of thousands of clones, more than 70% found once. These data were also filed under a second study, of human thymus T cells.

This rearrangement joins TRBV5-4 to TRBJ1-1; D remains unclear. Source material: thymocytes. This receptor was obtained from a boy less than two years old with a congenital heart defect. The DNA of the CDR3 is TGTGCCAGCAGCGTATACAGGAACACTGAAGCTTTCTTT. Its translation: CASSVYRNTEAFF.